This TCR beta chain was sequenced for a study of T cells in Graves' hyperthyroidism and ophthalmopathy. This clonotype appeared a few times. The antigen is not known. Stable Graves' hyperthyroidism meant no ophthalmopathy progression within 18 months. Disease duration under 2 months; hyperthyroidism patients were aged 18 to 65. Pregnant or lactating patients were excluded, as were those with uncontrolled infection or other autoimmune disease. The CDR3 totals 19 residues. Trimming cost V 3 bases and J 5 bases; bases outside gene matches: 14. Template material for amplifying TCR beta CDR3 regions consisted of RNA transcripts. The HTBI primer set served for first-round RT-PCR of the TCR CDR3. From the multiplex PCR reads, TCRdb called clonotypes with MiXCR, one entry per CDR3 protein. In the table there are around 350,000 distinct CDR3 sequences, more than 20% of which are singletons. Regarding the study as a whole: The model predicted ophthalmopathy a median around 6.5 months before onset.

The sequence was obtained from a man aged 50-60 years with Graves' hyperthyroidism. The chain has TRBV12-3 or TRBV12-4 and TRBJ2-2; 11 nucleotides line up with TRBD2. Sequences were obtained from blood. CDR3 region: CASSFRTSGLTRGTGELFF. The CDR3 DNA reads as TGTGCCAGCAGTTTCAGGACTAGCGGGTTAACCCGAGGAACCGGGGAGCTGTTTTTT.